These 31 T cell receptor beta chains came from one sample sequenced in a study of cytomegalovirus exposure and HLA in healthy donors. The PCR contained 60 Vbeta and 13 Jbeta primers. Produced via immunoSEQ multiplex PCR; TCRdb's table is partial and in-frame only. Among about 130,000 clones listed, around 80% were seen once. Sequencing was performed on PBMCs. The origin of the receptors is a man aged 30-40 years in good health and CMV-seronegative.

The chain uses TRBV2 and TRBJ2-7; TRBD1 matches at 7 bases. Trimming removed 8 bases from V and 4 bases from J; junction bases left unmatched: 8. Per the germline V gene, CDR1 is SNHLY and CDR2 is FYNNEI. The CDR3 sequence is 13 residues long. CDR3 loop: CASEGQPLYEQYF. The CDR3 bases are TGTGCCAGCGAGGGACAGCCCCTGTACGAGCAGTACTTC.

This clone has only a few counts. The chain joins TRBV6-5 to TRBJ1-5, with D tentatively TRBD1 (5 bases). With 4 bases removed from V and 2 bases from J, the gap between germline ends came to 9 bases. The CDR3 is 14 residues long. Germline V gene sequence: CDR1 MNHEY, CDR2 SVGAGI. CDR3 amino acids: CASSFFRGNQPQHF. The CDR3 nucleotides are TGTGCCAGCAGTTTCTTCAGGGGCAATCAGCCCCAGCATTTT.

This sequence joins TRBV7-9 and TRBJ2-7; D is ambiguous. The V and J ends lost 1 base and 1 base respectively, with 8 bases between them. This CDR3 is built from 14 residues. From germline, CDR1 is SEHNR and CDR2 FQNEAQ (reference sequence). The CDR3 bases are TGTGCCAGCAGCTTAGTGGGCCGATCCTACGAGCAGTACTTC. Its protein product is CASSLVGRSYEQYF.

The chain employs TRBV29-1 and TRBJ2-4; TRBD1 might be the D (5 bases). Trimming removed 6 bases from V and 6 bases from J, with 12 bases in between. CDR1 is SQVTM, CDR2 ANQGSEA, per germline. The CDR3 has 12 residues. The CDR3 is CSVKGQRNIQYF. The CDR3 nucleotides read TGCAGCGTGAAGGGGCAGCGAAACATTCAGTACTTC.

The chain employs TRBV28 and TRBJ2-7; possibly TRBD1 for D (5 bases). Germline CDR1 and CDR2: MDHEN and SYDVKM. The CDR3 length is 14 residues. V shed 4 bases and J shed 5 bases, with 15 bases lying between them. The CDR3 DNA reads as TGTGCCAGCAGTTCAAGGGGCGGAGACCACGAGCAGTACTTC. Translating gives CASSSRGGDHEQYF.

This clone showed up just a few times. V and J are TRBV4-1 and TRBJ2-7; 11 bases line up with TRBD2. The CDR3 spans 16 residues. After removal of 3 bases from V and 2 bases from J, the junction contained 6 bases not matched to a gene. Germline V CDR1 and CDR2: MGHRA, YSYEKL. This chain's CDR3 is CASSQSGTSGAYEQYF. In DNA, the CDR3 is TGCGCCAGCAGCCAGTCCGGGACTAGCGGAGCCTACGAGCAGTACTTC.

The chain uses TRBV6-6 and TRBJ1-2; 10 bases are shared with TRBD1. V shed 8 bases, J shed 7 bases, and the junction held 7 bases outside the gene matches. Germline V CDR1 and CDR2: MNHNY, SVGAGI (reference sequence). The CDR3 contains 13 residues. The CDR3 region has the DNA TGTGCCAGCGCCCCGGGACAGGGGTTTGGCTACACCTTC. Its translation is CASAPGQGFGYTF.

The rearrangement links TRBV6-5 to TRBJ2-1; 7 nucleotides match TRBD2. Germline V gives CDR1 MNHEY, CDR2 SVGAGI. Trimming removed 0 bases from V and 2 bases from J; junction bases left unmatched: 1. This CDR3 region has 15 residues. The DNA for the CDR3 is TGTGCCAGCAGTTACTCGAGCGGGACCTACAATGAGCAGTTCTTC. Translated, it gives CASSYSSGTYNEQFF.

This chain joins TRBV7-6 and TRBJ1-4, with D possibly matching TRBD1 (5 bases). CDR1 SGHVS and CDR2 FNYEAQ come from the germline V gene. The CDR3 is 14 residues long. The ends were cut back, 8 bases at V and 13 bases at J, with 23 bases in the middle. The CDR3 nucleotides read TGTGCCAGCCGCCCCCAAAAGTCAGGGTTTTTACTGTTTTTT. Its translation is CASRPQKSGFLLFF.

This clone appeared a few times. The rearrangement joins TRBV6-4 to TRBJ1-1; 8 bases line up with TRBD1. Trimming removed 3 bases from V and 3 bases from J; junction bases left unmatched: 6. Germline V lookup: CDR1 MRHNA, CDR2 SNTAGT. CDR3 length equals 15 residues. The DNA of the CDR3 is TGTGCCAGCAGTGATTCCAGGGGGCCTTACACTGAAGCTTTCTTT. Protein product: CASSDSRGPYTEAFF.

This clone was observed a few times. The gene calls are TRBV6-5 and TRBJ2-7, with TRBD1 as a possible D gene (6 bases). The V gene's germline CDR1 is MNHEY and CDR2 SVGAGI. The CDR3 spans 13 residues. V was clipped by 7 bases and J by 1 base, with 11 bases between them. The CDR3 DNA follows: TGTGCCAGCAAGAACAGGGCATCCTACGAGCAGTACTTC. Translation gives CASKNRASYEQYF.

This rearrangement joins TRBV7-8 to TRBJ2-1; 14 bases align to TRBD2. The CDR3 is 16 residues long. CDR1 and CDR2 (germline): SGHVS, FQNEAQ. Losses at the gene ends were 4 bases for V and 9 bases for J; bases not matched to a gene: 8. This chain's CDR3 is CASSSRLAGGPGEQFF. The CDR3 region has the DNA TGTGCCAGCAGCTCCCGACTAGCGGGAGGGCCAGGTGAGCAGTTCTTC.

The rearrangement uses TRBV5-1 and TRBJ2-5; D possibly corresponds to TRBD1 (5 bases). CDR3 length equals 13 residues. Germline loops: CDR1 SGHRS, CDR2 YFSETQ. Trimming shortened V by 4 bases and J by 1 base, and 8 bases separated the two germline ends. The CDR3, as DNA: TGCGCCAGCAGCCCAGACAGCCAAGAGACCCAGTACTTC. It encodes CASSPDSQETQYF.

The chain couples TRBV5-6 to TRBJ2-5, with 8 bases that match TRBD2. TRBJ2-7 matches the DNA end more closely, so the J call is doubtful. The CDR3 has 15 residues. Germline CDR1 and CDR2: SGHDT and YYEEEE. The CDR3 protein is CASSSTSGPSYEQYF. The CDR3 DNA reads TGTGCCAGCAGTTCTACTAGCGGACCCTCCTACGAGCAGTACTTC.

The CDR3 sequence: CASSLGGRAGGNEQFF. The CDR3 DNA reads TGTGCCAGCAGTTTGGGCGGGAGGGCCGGGGGAAATGAGCAGTTCTTC. This chain connects TRBV28 to TRBJ2-1; 9 nucleotides agree with TRBD2. The CDR3 is 16 residues long. V was pared by 3 bases and J by 7 bases, with 10 bases of the junction left unmatched. From germline, CDR1 is MDHEN and CDR2 SYDVKM.

The V call is TRBV2, the J call TRBJ1-3; TRBD1 aligns across 8 bases. V trimming: 7 bases; J trimming: 4 bases; junction bases outside the gene matches: 3. This CDR3 is built from 13 residues. Per the germline V gene, CDR1 is SNHLY and CDR2 is FYNNEI. The CDR3 bases are TGTGCCAGCATGGGGGACAGGGGAAACACCATATATTTT. Translating it yields CASMGDRGNTIYF.

V usage is TRBV10-3 and J usage is TRBJ2-7, with a weak D call TRBD2 (6 bases). Germline values: CDR1 ENHRY, CDR2 SYGVKD. The ends were cut back, 5 bases at V and 1 base at J, with 9 bases in the middle. This CDR3 comprises 13 residues. The CDR3 loop is CAISSRESYEQYF. Here the CDR3 DNA reads TGTGCCATCAGTAGCCGGGAGTCCTACGAGCAGTACTTC.

The CDR3 DNA reads TGTGCCTGGAGTGTAGTCAGGGCCCTTGGCTACACCTTC. Encoded protein: CAWSVVRALGYTF. This chain connects TRBV30 to TRBJ1-2; TRBD1 is a possible D gene (5 bases). The V end lost 0 bases, the J end lost 7 bases, and 12 bases lay between the germline ends. The CDR3 sequence is 13 residues long. Germline V CDR1 and CDR2: GTSNPN, SVGIG (reference sequence).

This chain joins TRBV2 and TRBJ1-2; 10 bases match TRBD1. The V and J ends lost 3 bases and 6 bases, in that order; junction bases with no gene match: 4. Germline V lookup: CDR1 SNHLY, CDR2 FYNNEI. The CDR3 has 14 amino acids. The CDR3, as DNA: TGTGCCAGCAGTGAGAGTGGACAGGGGGATGGCTACACCTTC. It encodes CASSESGQGDGYTF.

The gene calls are TRBV29-1 and TRBJ2-7; 11 nucleotides agree with TRBD1. Trimming took 7 bases from V and 1 from J; bases not matched to a gene: 3. Germline assignment: CDR1 SQVTM and CDR2 ANQGSEA. This CDR3 is built from 13 residues. The CDR3 nucleotides read TGCAGCGCCGGGGACAGGGGGTCCTACGAGCAGTACTTC. Residues: CSAGDRGSYEQYF.

The rearrangement links TRBV4-2 to TRBJ1-2; 7 nucleotides align to TRBD1. This CDR3 is built from 16 residues. The J segment lost 5 bases and the V segment lost 0 bases, leaving 9 bases of the junction unmatched. Germline CDR1 reads LGHNA; CDR2 reads YNFKEQ. CDR3 sequence reads: CASSQDRARTGYGYTF. In nucleotides, the CDR3 is TGTGCCAGCAGCCAAGATAGGGCTCGGACAGGTTATGGCTACACCTTC.

The chain has TRBV7-9 and TRBJ1-1; D unresolved. Trimming removed 5 bases at V and 3 bases at J, with 13 bases between. The CDR3 spans 14 residues. CDR1 is SEHNR and CDR2 is FQNEAQ in the germline V gene (reference sequence). CDR3 region: CASSPSRRDTEAFF. CDR3 DNA: TGTGCCAGCAGCCCCTCCCGCCGCGACACTGAAGCTTTCTTT. Complete variable domain (other parts from reference TRBV7-9 and TRBJ1-1): DTGVSQNPRHKITKRGQNVTFRCDPISEHNRLYWYRQTLGQGPEFLTYFQNEAQLEKSRLLSDRFSAERPKGSFSTLEIQRTEQGDSAMYLCASSPSRRDTEAFFGQGTRLTVV.

The chain carries TRBV4-2 and TRBJ2-1; 9 bases map to TRBD2. The CDR3 is 17 residues long. Per the germline V gene, CDR1 is LGHNA and CDR2 is YNFKEQ. Germline trimming cut 4 bases from V and 9 bases from J; bases unmatched to any gene: 16. The DNA of the CDR3 is TGTGCCAGCAGCCCCCAAGAGGGGACTAGCCATCCCGGTGAGCAGTTCTTC. This sequence encodes CASSPQEGTSHPGEQFF.

The chain has TRBV7-2 and TRBJ1-1; D not resolved. The germline gives CDR1 SGHTA, CDR2 FQGNSA. The CDR3 totals 14 residues. V lost 1 base, J lost 3 bases, and 9 bases lay in between. CDR3 amino acids: CASSLDLSHTEAFF. In DNA form, the CDR3 reads TGTGCCAGCAGCTTAGATCTGAGTCACACTGAAGCTTTCTTT. The full variable domain, its missing parts supplied by reference TRBV7-2 and TRBJ1-1, is GAGVSQSPSNKVTEKGKDVELRCDPISGHTALYWYRQSLGQGLEFLIYFQGNSAPDKSGLPSDRFSAERTGGSVSTLTIQRTQQEDSAVYLCASSLDLSHTEAFFGQGTRLTVV.

The chain uses TRBV11-1 and TRBJ2-1, with 9 positions matching TRBD2. Per germline, CDR1 SGHAT and CDR2 FQDESV (reference sequence). This CDR3 has 16 residues. Trimming cost V 1 base and J 4 bases; bases outside gene matches: 5. The CDR3 DNA sequence: TGTGCCAGCAGCTTAGGGGGGACTAGCAGTTACAATGAGCAGTTCTTC. This encodes CASSLGGTSSYNEQFF.

This clone was observed a handful of times. The genes are TRBV6-6 and TRBJ1-2, with 9 positions matching TRBD1. This CDR3 spans 15 amino acids. J gave up 5 bases and V 6 bases, and 10 bases lay outside the gene matches. Germline V lookup: CDR1 MNHNY, CDR2 SVGAGI (reference sequence). The CDR3 here is CASSEPGTGNYGYTF. CDR3 coding DNA: TGTGCCAGCAGCGAACCCGGGACAGGGAATTATGGCTACACCTTC.

V gene TRBV5-1 combines with J gene TRBJ1-1; no firm D call. The V gene lost 4 bases and the J gene lost 0 bases, with 10 bases spanning the gap. The CDR3 has 14 residues. The germline V gene has CDR1 SGHRS and CDR2 YFSETQ. The CDR3 region has the DNA TGCGCCAGCAGCAACCGACGGGTGAACACTGAAGCTTTCTTT. Translated: CASSNRRVNTEAFF.

This clone occurred a few times. The rearrangement joins TRBV6-5 to TRBJ2-3, with D unclear. Germline lookup yields CDR1 MNHEY and CDR2 SVGAGI. This CDR3 contains 14 residues. V dropped 4 bases and J dropped 1 base, with 9 bases sitting between them. The CDR3 DNA reads as TGTGCCAGCAGTTGGTTTACGGGCACAGATACGCAGTATTTT. This gives the protein CASSWFTGTDTQYF.

The chain joins TRBV30 to TRBJ2-7, with unresolved D. CDR1 GTSNPN and CDR2 SVGIG come from the germline V gene (reference sequence). The V gene lost 1 base and the J gene lost 2 bases, with 12 bases spanning the gap. CDR3 size: 14 residues. Written as DNA, the CDR3 is TGTGCCTGGAGTGCGGATAGCCCCACCTACGAGCAGTACTTC. This codes for CAWSADSPTYEQYF.

The J gene is TRBJ2-2, the V gene TRBV11-2; D gene ambiguous. Germline V gene sequence: CDR1 SGHAT, CDR2 FQNNGV. The CDR3 has 13 residues. V lost 1 base and J lost 6, with 6 bases in between. As DNA, the CDR3 is TGTGCCAGCAGCTTAGTTAGCCCCGGGGAGCTGTTTTTT. Protein product: CASSLVSPGELFF.

The chain employs TRBV27 and TRBJ2-1, with a possible D match to TRBD2 (5 bases). V shed 10 bases and J shed 12 bases, with 22 bases lying between them. The CDR3 runs 13 residues. Per germline, CDR1 MNHEY and CDR2 SMNVEV (reference sequence). The CDR3 is CATQTLGKYVQFF. The CDR3 DNA sequence: TGTGCCACCCAAACTCTCGGGAAGTATGTGCAGTTCTTC.